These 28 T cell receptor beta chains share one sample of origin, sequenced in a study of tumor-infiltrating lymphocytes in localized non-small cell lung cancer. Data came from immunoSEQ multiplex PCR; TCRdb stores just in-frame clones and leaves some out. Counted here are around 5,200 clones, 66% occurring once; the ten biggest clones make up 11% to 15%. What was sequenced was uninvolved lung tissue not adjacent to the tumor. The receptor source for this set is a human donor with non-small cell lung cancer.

The CDR3 nucleotides are TGTGCCAGCAGCTTCCGGGACAGGGTCTATGGCTACACCTTC. It specifies CASSFRDRVYGYTF. The chain carries TRBV5-6 and TRBJ1-2, with 9 bases fitting TRBD1. CDR3 size: 14 residues. Germline V CDR1 and CDR2: SGHDT, YYEEEE. Germline trimming cut 2 bases from V and 4 bases from J; bases unmatched to any gene: 3. Combining the CDR3 with reference TRBV5-6 and TRBJ1-2 gives the whole variable domain DAGVTQSPTHLIKTRGQQVTLRCSPKSGHDTVSWYQQALGQGPQFIFQYYEEEERQRGNFPDRFSGHQFPNYSSELNVNALLLGDSALYLCASSFRDRVYGYTFGSGTRLTVV.

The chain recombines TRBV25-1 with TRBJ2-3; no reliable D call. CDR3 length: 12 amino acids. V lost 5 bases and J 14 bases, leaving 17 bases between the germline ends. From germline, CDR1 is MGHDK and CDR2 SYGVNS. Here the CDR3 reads CASSIQGLSRYF. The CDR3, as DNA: TGTGCCAGCAGTATACAAGGGTTATCTCGGTATTTT.

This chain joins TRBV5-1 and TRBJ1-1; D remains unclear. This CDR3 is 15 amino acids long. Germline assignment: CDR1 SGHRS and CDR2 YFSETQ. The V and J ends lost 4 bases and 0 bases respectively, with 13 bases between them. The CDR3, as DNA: TGCGCCAGCAGCCTTTACACTTATTTGAACACTGAAGCTTTCTTT. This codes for CASSLYTYLNTEAFF. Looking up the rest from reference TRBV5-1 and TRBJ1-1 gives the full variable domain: KAGVTQTPRYLIKTRGQQVTLSCSPISGHRSVSWYQQTPGQGLQFLFEYFSETQRNKGNFPGRFSGRQFSNSRSEMNVSTLELGDSALYLCASSLYTYLNTEAFFGQGTRLTVV.

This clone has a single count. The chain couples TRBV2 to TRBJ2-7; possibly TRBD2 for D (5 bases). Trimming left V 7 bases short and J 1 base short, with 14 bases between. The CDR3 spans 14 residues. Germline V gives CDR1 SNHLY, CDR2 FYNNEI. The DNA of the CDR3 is TGTGCCAGCACCCACGAGGGTGGATCCTACGAGCAGTACTTC. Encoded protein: CASTHEGGSYEQYF. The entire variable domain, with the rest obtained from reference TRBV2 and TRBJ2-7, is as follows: EPEVTQTPSHQVTQMGQEVILRCVPISNHLYFYWYRQILGQKVEFLVSFYNNEISEKSEIFDDQFSVERPDGSNFTLKIRSTKLEDSAMYFCASTHEGGSYEQYFGPGTRLTVT.

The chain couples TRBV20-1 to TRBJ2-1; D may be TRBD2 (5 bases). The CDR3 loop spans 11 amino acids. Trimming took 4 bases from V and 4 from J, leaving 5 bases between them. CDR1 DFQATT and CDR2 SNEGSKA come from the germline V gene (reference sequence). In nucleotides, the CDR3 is TGCAGTGCTAAGCGGTACAATGAGCAGTTCTTC. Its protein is CSAKRYNEQFF.

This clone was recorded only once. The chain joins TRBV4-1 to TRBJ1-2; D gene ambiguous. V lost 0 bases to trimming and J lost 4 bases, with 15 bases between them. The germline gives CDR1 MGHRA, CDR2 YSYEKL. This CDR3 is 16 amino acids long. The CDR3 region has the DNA TGCGCCAGCAGCCAAGAGTACGGGCCACGATCCTATGGCTACACCTTC. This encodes CASSQEYGPRSYGYTF.

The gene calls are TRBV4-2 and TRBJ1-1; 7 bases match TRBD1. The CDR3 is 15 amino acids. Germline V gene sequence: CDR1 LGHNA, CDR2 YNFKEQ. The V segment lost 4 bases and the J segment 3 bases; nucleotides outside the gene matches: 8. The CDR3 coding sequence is TGTGCCAGCAGCCCGACACAGGGGCCGGACACTGAAGCTTTCTTT. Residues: CASSPTQGPDTEAFF.

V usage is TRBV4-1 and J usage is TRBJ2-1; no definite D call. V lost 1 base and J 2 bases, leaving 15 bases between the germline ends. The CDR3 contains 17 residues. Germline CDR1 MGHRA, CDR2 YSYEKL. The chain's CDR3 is CASSQVDLGWTYNEQFF. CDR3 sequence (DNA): TGCGCCAGCAGCCAAGTAGATTTAGGGTGGACCTACAATGAGCAGTTCTTC.

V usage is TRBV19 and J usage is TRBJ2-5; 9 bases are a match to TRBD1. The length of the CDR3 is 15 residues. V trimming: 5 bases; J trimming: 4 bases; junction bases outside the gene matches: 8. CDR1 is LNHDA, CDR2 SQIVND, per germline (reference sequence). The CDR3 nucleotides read TGTGCCAGTAGTCCAGGGACAGGGTGGGGAGAGACCCAGTACTTC. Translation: CASSPGTGWGETQYF.

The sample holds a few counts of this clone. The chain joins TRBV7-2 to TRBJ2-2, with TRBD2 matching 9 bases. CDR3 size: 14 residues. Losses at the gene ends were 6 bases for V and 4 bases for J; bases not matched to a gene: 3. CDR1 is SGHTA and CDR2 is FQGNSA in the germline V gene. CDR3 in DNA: TGTGCCAGCAGGGGACTAGCAATCACCGGGGAGCTGTTTTTT. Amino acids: CASRGLAITGELFF.

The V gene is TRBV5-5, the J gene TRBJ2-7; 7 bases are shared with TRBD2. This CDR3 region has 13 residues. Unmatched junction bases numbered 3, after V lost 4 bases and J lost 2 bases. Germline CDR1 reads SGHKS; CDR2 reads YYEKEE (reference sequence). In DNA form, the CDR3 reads TGTGCCAGCAGCCTCGGGACTACCTACGAGCAGTACTTC. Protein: CASSLGTTYEQYF.

Here the CDR3 DNA reads TGTGCCAGCAGCTTAGCACCAGCGGGAGGCGAGCAGTACTTC. It yields the protein CASSLAPAGGEQYF. The chain uses TRBV7-2 and TRBJ2-7; TRBD2 agrees at 9 bases. V dropped 0 bases and J dropped 6; count of bases not matched to a gene: 3. CDR3 length: 14 amino acids. Germline loops: CDR1 SGHTA, CDR2 FQGNSA. Filled out from reference TRBV7-2 and TRBJ2-7, the complete variable domain reads GAGVSQSPSNKVTEKGKDVELRCDPISGHTALYWYRQSLGQGLEFLIYFQGNSAPDKSGLPSDRFSAERTGGSVSTLTIQRTQQEDSAVYLCASSLAPAGGEQYFGPGTRLTVT.

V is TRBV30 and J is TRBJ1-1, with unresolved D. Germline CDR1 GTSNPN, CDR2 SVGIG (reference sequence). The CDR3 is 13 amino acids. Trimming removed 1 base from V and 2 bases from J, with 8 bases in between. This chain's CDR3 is CAWSAQANTEAFF. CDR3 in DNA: TGTGCCTGGAGTGCCCAGGCAAACACTGAAGCTTTCTTT.

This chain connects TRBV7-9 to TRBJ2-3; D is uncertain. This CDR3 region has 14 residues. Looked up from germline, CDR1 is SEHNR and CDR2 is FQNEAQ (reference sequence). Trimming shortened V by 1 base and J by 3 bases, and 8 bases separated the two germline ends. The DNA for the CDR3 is TGTGCCAGCAGCTTAGGCCGGTCGACAGATACGCAGTATTTT. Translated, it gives CASSLGRSTDTQYF. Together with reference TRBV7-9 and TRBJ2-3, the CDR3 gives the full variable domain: DTGVSQNPRHKITKRGQNVTFRCDPISEHNRLYWYRQTLGQGPEFLTYFQNEAQLEKSRLLSDRFSAERPKGSFSTLEIQRTEQGDSAMYLCASSLGRSTDTQYFGPGTRLTVL.

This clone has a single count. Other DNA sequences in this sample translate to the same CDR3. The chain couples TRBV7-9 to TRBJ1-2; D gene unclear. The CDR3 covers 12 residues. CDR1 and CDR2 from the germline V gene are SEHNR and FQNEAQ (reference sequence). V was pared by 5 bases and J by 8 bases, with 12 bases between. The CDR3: CASSPGSLGYTF. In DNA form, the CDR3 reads TGTGCCAGCAGCCCGGGATCGTTGGGCTACACCTTC.

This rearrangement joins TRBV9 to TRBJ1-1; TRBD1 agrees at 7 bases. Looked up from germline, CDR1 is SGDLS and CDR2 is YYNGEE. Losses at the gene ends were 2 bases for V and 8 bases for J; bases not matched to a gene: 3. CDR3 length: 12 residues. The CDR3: CASSVRQGEAFF. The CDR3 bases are TGTGCCAGCAGCGTCCGACAGGGCGAAGCTTTCTTT.

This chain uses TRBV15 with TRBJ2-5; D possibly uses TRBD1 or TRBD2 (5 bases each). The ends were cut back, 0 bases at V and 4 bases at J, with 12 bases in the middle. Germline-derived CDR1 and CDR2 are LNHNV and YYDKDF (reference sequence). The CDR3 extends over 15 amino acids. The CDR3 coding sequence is TGTGCCACCAGCAGAGATGTTGGGGGAAGAGAGACCCAGTACTTC. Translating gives CATSRDVGGRETQYF.

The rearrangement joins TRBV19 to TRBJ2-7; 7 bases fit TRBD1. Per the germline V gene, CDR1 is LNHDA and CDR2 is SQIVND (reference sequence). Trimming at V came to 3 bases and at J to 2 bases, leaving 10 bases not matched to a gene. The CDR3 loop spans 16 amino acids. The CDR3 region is CASSIETGPNTYEQYF. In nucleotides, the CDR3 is TGTGCCAGTAGTATTGAGACAGGGCCGAACACCTACGAGCAGTACTTC.

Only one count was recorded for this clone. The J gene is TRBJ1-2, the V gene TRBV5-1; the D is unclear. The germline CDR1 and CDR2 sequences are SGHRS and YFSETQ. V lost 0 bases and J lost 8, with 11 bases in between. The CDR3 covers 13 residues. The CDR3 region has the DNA TGCGCCAGCAGCTTGGGGCAGGCTAGCGGCTACACCTTC. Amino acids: CASSLGQASGYTF.

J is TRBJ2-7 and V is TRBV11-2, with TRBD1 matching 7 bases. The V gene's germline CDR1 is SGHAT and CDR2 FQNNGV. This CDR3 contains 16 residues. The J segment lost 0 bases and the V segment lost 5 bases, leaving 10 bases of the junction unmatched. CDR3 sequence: CASSLSTGTASYEQYF. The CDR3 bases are TGTGCCAGCAGCCTTAGCACCGGGACAGCCTCCTACGAGCAGTACTTC. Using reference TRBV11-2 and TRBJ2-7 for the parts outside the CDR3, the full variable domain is EAGVAQSPRYKIIEKRQSVAFWCNPISGHATLYWYQQILGQGPKLLIQFQNNGVVDDSQLPKDRFSAERLKGVDSTLKIQPAKLEDSAVYLCASSLSTGTASYEQYFGPGTRLTVT.

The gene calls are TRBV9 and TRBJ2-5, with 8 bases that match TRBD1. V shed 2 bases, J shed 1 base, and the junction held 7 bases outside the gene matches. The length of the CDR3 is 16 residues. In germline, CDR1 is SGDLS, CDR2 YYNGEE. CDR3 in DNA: TGTGCCAGCAGCGTGGTCGGGACAGGCCCCCAAGAGACCCAGTACTTC. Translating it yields CASSVVGTGPQETQYF. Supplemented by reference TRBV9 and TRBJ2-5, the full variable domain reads DSGVTQTPKHLITATGQRVTLRCSPRSGDLSVYWYQQSLDQGLQFLIQYYNGEERAKGNILERFSAQQFPDLHSELNLSSLELGDSALYFCASSVVGTGPQETQYFGPGTRLLVL.

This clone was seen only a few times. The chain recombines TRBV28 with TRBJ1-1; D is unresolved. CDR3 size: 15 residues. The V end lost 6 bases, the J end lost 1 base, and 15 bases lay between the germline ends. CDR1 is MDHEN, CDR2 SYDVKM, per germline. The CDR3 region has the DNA TGTGCCAGCAGGCCACCCTCAGAGGGGAACACTGAAGCTTTCTTT. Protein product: CASRPPSEGNTEAFF.

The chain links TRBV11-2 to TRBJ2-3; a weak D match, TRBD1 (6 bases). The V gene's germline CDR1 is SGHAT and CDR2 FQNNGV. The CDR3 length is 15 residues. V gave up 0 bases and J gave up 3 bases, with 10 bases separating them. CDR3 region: CASSLDRGETDTQYF. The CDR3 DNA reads TGTGCCAGCAGCTTAGACAGGGGCGAGACAGATACGCAGTATTTT.

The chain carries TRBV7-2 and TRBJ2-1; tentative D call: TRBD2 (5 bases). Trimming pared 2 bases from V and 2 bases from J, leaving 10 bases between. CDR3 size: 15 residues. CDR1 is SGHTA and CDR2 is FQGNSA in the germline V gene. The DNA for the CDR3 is TGTGCCAGCAGCTTATTGGGAGTACCCTACAATGAGCAGTTCTTC. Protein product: CASSLLGVPYNEQFF.

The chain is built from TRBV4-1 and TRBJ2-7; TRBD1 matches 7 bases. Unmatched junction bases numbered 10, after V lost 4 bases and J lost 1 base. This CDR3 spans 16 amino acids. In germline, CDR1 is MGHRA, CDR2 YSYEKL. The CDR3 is CASSLRTGDLSYEQYF. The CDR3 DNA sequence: TGCGCCAGCAGCCTCCGGACAGGTGATTTGTCCTACGAGCAGTACTTC.

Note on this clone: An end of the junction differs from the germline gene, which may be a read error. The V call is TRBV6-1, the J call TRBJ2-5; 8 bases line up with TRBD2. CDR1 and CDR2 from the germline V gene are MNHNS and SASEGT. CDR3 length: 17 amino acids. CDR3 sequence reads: CAISEGLAGRTQETQYF. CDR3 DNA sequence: TGTGCCATCAGTGAGGGTTTAGCGGGACGGACCCAAGAGACCCAGTACTTC.

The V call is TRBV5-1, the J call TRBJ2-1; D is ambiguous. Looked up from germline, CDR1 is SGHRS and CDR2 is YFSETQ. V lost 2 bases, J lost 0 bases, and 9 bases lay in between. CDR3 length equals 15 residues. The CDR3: CASSFGSSSYNEQFF. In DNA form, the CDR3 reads TGCGCCAGCAGCTTCGGGTCGAGCTCCTACAATGAGCAGTTCTTC.

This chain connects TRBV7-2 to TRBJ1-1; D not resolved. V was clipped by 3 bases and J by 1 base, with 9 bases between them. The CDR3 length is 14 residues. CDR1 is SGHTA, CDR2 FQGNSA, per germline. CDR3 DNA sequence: TGTGCCAGCAGCTTCGTAGAGGGGAACACTGAAGCTTTCTTT. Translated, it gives CASSFVEGNTEAFF.